These 10 T cell receptor beta chains came from one sample sequenced in a study of T cell responses to AZD1222 COVID-19 vaccine. Measured with immunoSEQ multiplex PCR; TCRdb has only the in-frame clones, and not every one. The data hold roughly 100,000 clones, with 85% to 90% observed a single time. Sequenced material: peripheral blood, taken on day 0 of AZD1222 vaccination. These TCRs come from an adult in good health.

V usage is TRBV3-1 (or the pseudogene TRBV3-2) and J usage is TRBJ1-4, with 10 nucleotides matching TRBD1. J gave up 8 bases and V 2 bases, and 8 bases lay outside the gene matches. The CDR3 loop spans 16 amino acids. The germline CDR1 and CDR2 sequences are LGHDT and YNNKEL (reference sequence). The chain's CDR3 is CASSQTPGTGDEKLFF. Here the CDR3 DNA reads TGTGCCAGCAGCCAAACCCCCGGGACAGGGGACGAAAAACTGTTTTTT.

This clone was recorded a few times. The gene calls are TRBV9 and TRBJ1-6; D is possibly TRBD1 (5 bases). This CDR3 contains 15 residues. Germline-derived CDR1 and CDR2 are SGDLS and YYNGEE. Trimming took off 0 bases at V and 7 bases at J, with 11 bases between the two ends. The CDR3 is CASSVVGDPNSPLHF. The CDR3 DNA reads as TGTGCCAGCAGCGTAGTCGGGGACCCCAATTCACCCCTCCACTTT.

This clone was detected only a few times. V and J are TRBV7-2 and TRBJ1-3; 7 nucleotides line up with TRBD1. The CDR3 runs to 16 residues. J lost 3 bases, V lost 1 base, and 6 bases had no gene match. The germline CDR1 and CDR2 sequences are SGHTA and FQGNSA. DNA for the CDR3: TGTGCCAGCAGCTTAGGGGGAGGGGGCTTTGGAAACACCATATATTTT. It codes for CASSLGGGGFGNTIYF.

V usage is TRBV3-1 (or the pseudogene TRBV3-2) and J usage is TRBJ2-7; 7 positions agree with TRBD2. The CDR3 is 15 amino acids. V shed 5 bases, J shed 3 bases, and the junction held 10 bases outside the gene matches. Per germline, CDR1 LGHDT and CDR2 YNNKEL (reference sequence). The CDR3 loop is CASSSPAAGFYEQYF. CDR3 DNA sequence: TGTGCCAGCAGCTCGCCGGCAGCGGGGTTCTACGAGCAGTACTTC.

The rearrangement uses TRBV6-6 and TRBJ2-7; 11 nucleotides agree with TRBD2. The CDR3 contains 16 residues. In germline, CDR1 is MNHNY, CDR2 SVGAGI (reference sequence). V lost 0 bases and J lost 5; bases outside the gene matches: 6. The CDR3 loop reads CASSYSPLAGGHEQYF. The CDR3 nucleotides read TGTGCCAGCAGTTACTCCCCCCTAGCGGGAGGCCACGAGCAGTACTTC.

This rearrangement joins TRBV5-8 to TRBJ1-4; 9 bases fit TRBD1. Germline lookup yields CDR1 SGHTS and CDR2 YDEGEE. The CDR3 loop spans 16 amino acids. The trim removed 0 bases at V and 8 bases at J, leaving 8 bases unmatched. The CDR3 nucleotides read TGTGCCAGCAGCTTGGGACAGGGGGGGAATTTGGAAAAACTGTTTTTT. Its translation is CASSLGQGGNLEKLFF.

V is TRBV3-1 (or the pseudogene TRBV3-2) and J is TRBJ1-5; no clear D. This CDR3 region has 14 residues. V lost 5 bases, J lost 0 bases, and 8 bases lay in between. Germline loops: CDR1 LGHDT, CDR2 YNNKEL (reference sequence). The CDR3 region has the DNA TGTGCCAGCAGCTCCGGACTTAGCAATCAGCCCCAGCATTTT. This encodes CASSSGLSNQPQHF.

This clone was counted only a few times. The V call is TRBV4-1, the J call TRBJ1-2; D unclear. The CDR3 covers 15 residues. From germline, CDR1 is MGHRA and CDR2 YSYEKL. V lost 4 bases, J lost 6 bases, and 18 bases lay in between. This CDR3 reads CASSPYSHSADGYTF. In DNA, the CDR3 is TGCGCCAGCAGCCCTTATTCTCACTCGGCGGATGGCTACACCTTC.

The chain joins TRBV5-4 to TRBJ1-2; weak D call: TRBD1 (5 bases). The CDR3 sequence is 13 residues long. Trimming left V 1 base short and J 7 bases short, with 11 bases between. Germline V gene sequence: CDR1 SGHNT, CDR2 YYREEE (reference sequence). CDR3 amino acids: CASSLSRDGGYTF. As DNA, the CDR3 is TGTGCCAGCAGCTTGTCCAGGGACGGTGGCTACACCTTC.

The chain has TRBV28 and TRBJ2-5; no definite D call. Trimming removed 4 bases from V and 4 bases from J, with 13 bases in between. This CDR3 is built from 14 residues. CDR1 and CDR2 (germline): MDHEN, SYDVKM. The chain's CDR3 is CASSSSMGLETQYF. Here the CDR3 DNA reads TGTGCCAGCAGTTCCTCCATGGGGTTAGAGACCCAGTACTTC.